The 10 T cell receptor beta chains listed next were all sequenced from one sample in a study of shared clonotypes between healthy human individuals. Profiling relied on immunoSEQ multiplex PCR, and the TCRdb table lists in-frame clones only, not all of them. The data hold approximately 1.5 million clones, with about 98.5% observed a single time. Sequencing was carried out using naive CD4+ T cells sorted from blood. Subset meaning: CD45RA+ positively selected. The receptors here all came from a man aged 25 to 45 in good health.

This chain uses TRBV7-2 with TRBJ1-1; tentative D call: TRBD1 (5 bases). The CDR3 is 14 residues long. Germline V CDR1 and CDR2: SGHTA, FQGNSA. Trimming shortened V by 4 bases and J by 7 bases, and 16 bases separated the two germline ends. The CDR3 nucleotides are TGTGCCAGCAGCTCTCGCGCAGGGCGAATTGAAGCTTTCTTT. This gives the protein CASSSRAGRIEAFF.

J is TRBJ2-5 and V is TRBV7-2; 7 nucleotides agree with TRBD2. The CDR3 loop spans 16 amino acids. CDR1 and CDR2 (germline): SGHTA, FQGNSA. With V trimmed by 2 bases and J by 5 bases, 11 bases remained unmatched. The CDR3 loop is CASSLPLTGTNETQYF. CDR3 nucleotides: TGTGCCAGCAGCTTACCCTTAACCGGGACTAACGAGACCCAGTACTTC. The complete variable domain, with remaining parts taken from reference TRBV7-2 and TRBJ2-5, reads GAGVSQSPSNKVTEKGKDVELRCDPISGHTALYWYRQSLGQGLEFLIYFQGNSAPDKSGLPSDRFSAERTGGSVSTLTIQRTQQEDSAVYLCASSLPLTGTNETQYFGPGTRLLVL.

The chain employs TRBV9 and TRBJ2-2; 13 nucleotides agree with TRBD2. Trimming removed 7 bases from V and 3 bases from J; junction bases left unmatched: 0. The CDR3 loop spans 14 amino acids. The V gene's germline CDR1 is SGDLS and CDR2 YYNGEE. The CDR3 spells CASGTSGDTGELFF. For the CDR3, the DNA is TGTGCCAGCGGGACTAGCGGGGACACCGGGGAGCTGTTTTTT.

This chain links TRBV27 with TRBJ2-5; 8 bases align to TRBD2. CDR1 and CDR2 from the germline V gene are MNHEY and SMNVEV (reference sequence). Trimming took 7 bases from V and 1 from J; bases not matched to a gene: 5. This CDR3 spans 14 amino acids. The CDR3 bases are TGTGCCAGCATTCAACTAGCGGTCCAAGAGACCCAGTACTTC. Its protein product is CASIQLAVQETQYF.

This chain links TRBV5-1 with TRBJ2-7, with TRBD1 matching over 8 bases. The V gene end was trimmed by 3 bases and the J gene end by 6 bases; junction bases not matched to a gene: 5. Per the germline V gene, CDR1 is SGHRS and CDR2 is YFSETQ. The CDR3 is 13 residues long. DNA of the CDR3: TGCGCCAGCAGCTGGAACCAGGGGGCCGAGCAGTACTTC. This encodes CASSWNQGAEQYF.

CDR3: CASSEALQLGLAGDNEQFF. The CDR3 nucleotides read TGTGCCAGCAGTGAAGCGCTTCAATTGGGACTAGCGGGAGACAATGAGCAGTTCTTC. The chain is built from TRBV2 and TRBJ2-1; the match to TRBD2 covers 14 bases. Losses at the gene ends were 0 bases for V and 5 bases for J; bases not matched to a gene: 9. CDR1 is SNHLY, CDR2 FYNNEI, per germline. The CDR3 is made up of 19 amino acids.

The rearrangement joins TRBV2 to TRBJ2-4, with a weak D call TRBD2 (5 bases). V lost 6 bases and J lost 1, with 7 bases in between. This CDR3 is built from 13 residues. CDR1 and CDR2 from the germline V gene are SNHLY and FYNNEI. The CDR3 DNA is TGTGCCAGCAGGAGGGCGGCCAAAAACATTCAGTACTTC. Amino acid sequence: CASRRAAKNIQYF.

The genes are TRBV5-1 and TRBJ1-1; the D is unclear. With 0 bases removed from V and 8 bases from J, the gap between germline ends came to 14 bases. This CDR3 spans 14 amino acids. Germline values: CDR1 SGHRS, CDR2 YFSETQ. The CDR3 spells CASSLAELKGEAFF. CDR3 DNA: TGCGCCAGCAGCTTGGCGGAGCTGAAAGGAGAAGCTTTCTTT.

The chain uses TRBV19 and TRBJ2-7, with 8 bases identical to TRBD2. J lost 2 bases, V lost 5 bases, and 8 bases had no gene match. The germline V gene encodes CDR1 LNHDA and CDR2 SQIVND (reference sequence). CDR3 length equals 15 residues. The CDR3 loop reads CASSVLAASAYEQYF. Here the CDR3 DNA reads TGTGCCAGTAGTGTACTAGCGGCATCGGCCTACGAGCAGTACTTC.

V is TRBV2 and J is TRBJ2-1; D may be TRBD1 or TRBD2 (6 bases each). The germline gives CDR1 SNHLY, CDR2 FYNNEI. The V end was cut by 6 bases, the J end by 9 bases, with 18 bases between. The CDR3 has 14 amino acids. CDR3: CASREPTQGGEQFF. In DNA, the CDR3 is TGTGCCAGCAGGGAACCGACACAGGGAGGTGAGCAGTTCTTC.